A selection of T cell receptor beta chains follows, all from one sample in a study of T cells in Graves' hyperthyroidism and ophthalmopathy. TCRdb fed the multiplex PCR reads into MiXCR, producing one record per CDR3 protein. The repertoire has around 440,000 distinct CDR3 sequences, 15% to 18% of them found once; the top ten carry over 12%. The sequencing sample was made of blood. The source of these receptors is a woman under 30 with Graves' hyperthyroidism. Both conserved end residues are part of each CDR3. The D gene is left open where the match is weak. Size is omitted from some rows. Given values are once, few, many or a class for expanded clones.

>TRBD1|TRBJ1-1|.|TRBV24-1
TGTGCCACCAGACACCGGGACAGCGTCACTGAAGCTTTCTTT
CATRHRDSVTEAFF
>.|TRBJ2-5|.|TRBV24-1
TGTGCCACCAGCGGGTGGAGGGGTAACCAAGGGACCCAGTACTTC
CATSGWRGNQGTQYF
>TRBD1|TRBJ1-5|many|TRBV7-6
TGTGCCAGCAGCCAGGGACAGCCAAATCAGCCCCAGCATTTT
CASSQGQPNQPQHF
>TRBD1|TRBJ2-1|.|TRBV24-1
TGTGCCACCAGTGACCAGCGACAGGGAGTTTACAATGAGCAGTTCTTC
CATSDQRQGVYNEQFF
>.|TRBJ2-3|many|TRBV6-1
TGTGCCAGCAGTGCTCTGAGGGCCGGAACAGATACGCAGTATTTT
CASSALRAGTDTQYF
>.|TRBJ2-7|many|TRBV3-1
TGTGCCAGCAGCCTTAGACAGTCCTACGAGCAGTACTTC
CASSLRQSYEQYF
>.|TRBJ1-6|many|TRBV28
TGTGCCAGCAGTACCGAGGGTGTTGGAAATTCACCCCTCCACTTT
CASSTEGVGNSPLHF
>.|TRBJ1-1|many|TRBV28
TGTGCCAGTTGGTTCAGTATTAACACTGAAGCTTTCTTT
CASWFSINTEAFF
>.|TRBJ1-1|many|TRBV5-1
TGTGCCAGCAGCTTAGAGGCTAACACTGAAGCTTTCTTT
CASSLEANTEAFF
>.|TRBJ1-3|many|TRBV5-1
TGCGCCAGCAAGGGAACAGCCTCTGGAAACACCATATATTTT
CASKGTASGNTIYF
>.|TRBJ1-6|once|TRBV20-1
TGCAGTGCTAGAGAAGACCGTAATTCACCCCTCCACTTT
CSAREDRNSPLHF
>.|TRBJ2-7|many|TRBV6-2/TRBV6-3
TGTGCCAGCAGTTATTTGACACCGTTAGCTTACGAGCAGTACTTC
CASSYLTPLAYEQYF
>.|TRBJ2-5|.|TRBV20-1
TGCAGTGCTCTCGTGGGGGGCAGGGAGACCCAGTACTTC
CSALVGGRETQYF